One sample yielded the 9 T cell receptor beta chains listed below, sequenced in a study of regulatory T cells in long-lasting Graves disease. Time point given: persistent/refractory GD, antithyroid drugs over 5 years with positive TRAb. PBMC-derived RNA was used for the TCR library. For TCR beta, libraries came from iRepertoire HTBI primers and Arm-PCR of CDR3 regions. TCRdb fed the multiplex PCR reads into MiXCR, producing one record per CDR3 protein. This table holds 400,000 or so distinct CDR3 sequences, less than 25% found once. Sample: peripheral blood mononuclear cells (PBMCs), taken when the disease was refractory, from a patient treated with antithyroid drugs. These receptors came from a female donor with Graves disease.

This clonotype has at least ten counts. The chain joins TRBV20-1 to TRBJ2-5; 9 nucleotides match TRBD2. This CDR3 has 14 amino acids. CDR1 is DFQATT, CDR2 SNEGSKA, per germline (reference sequence). V shed 3 bases, J shed 4 bases, and the junction held 6 bases outside the gene matches. CDR3 loop: CSASLTSGAETQYF. The CDR3 nucleotides read TGCAGTGCTAGCCTGACTAGCGGTGCAGAGACCCAGTACTTC.

This clonotype showed up many times. The V call is TRBV10-1, the J call TRBJ2-7; possible D gene TRBD1, 5 bases. Trimming cost V 4 bases and J 2 bases, with 9 bases left between them. CDR1 is WNHNN, CDR2 SYGVQD, per germline (reference sequence). This CDR3 has 13 residues. This CDR3 reads CASSGEGAYEQYF. The CDR3, as DNA: TGCGCCAGCAGTGGTGAAGGGGCCTACGAGCAGTACTTC.

As DNA, the CDR3 is TGTGCCAGCAGCTTAGATCTGGCCGGGCCGTATGGCTACACCTTC. Translation gives CASSLDLAGPYGYTF. The chain uses TRBV7-2 and TRBJ1-2; no firm D call. Trimming left V 1 base short and J 5 bases short, with 14 bases between. The CDR3 length is 15 residues. CDR1 and CDR2 (germline): SGHTA, FQGNSA. Filled out from reference TRBV7-2 and TRBJ1-2, the complete variable domain reads GAGVSQSPSNKVTEKGKDVELRCDPISGHTALYWYRQSLGQGLEFLIYFQGNSAPDKSGLPSDRFSAERTGGSVSTLTIQRTQQEDSAVYLCASSLDLAGPYGYTFGSGTRLTVV.

The chain recombines TRBV4-1 with TRBJ2-7; D gene unclear. V was pared by 0 bases and J by 3 bases, with 9 bases between. Looked up from germline, CDR1 is MGHRA and CDR2 is YSYEKL. The CDR3 has 14 residues. CDR3 bases: TGCGCCAGCAGCCAAGAGTTGGAAAACTACGAGCAGTACTTC. Its protein is CASSQELENYEQYF.

This clonotype was seen many times. CDR3 residues: CASSLGPPYEQYF. The CDR3 nucleotides are TGTGCCAGCAGCTTAGGCCCCCCCTACGAGCAGTACTTC. V and J are TRBV7-6 and TRBJ2-7; D unresolved. The V end was cut by 1 base, the J end by 2 bases, with 6 bases between. Germline V lookup: CDR1 SGHVS, CDR2 FNYEAQ. There are 13 residues in the CDR3.

This clonotype was counted between two and nine times. The CDR3 is CASSWEPGNSNQPQHF. The CDR3 nucleotides read TGTGCCAGCAGTTGGGAGCCAGGGAATAGCAATCAGCCCCAGCATTTT. The V call is TRBV6-2 or TRBV6-3, the J call TRBJ1-5; a weak D match, TRBD1 (5 bases). This CDR3 region has 16 residues. Between the trimmed V and J ends, which lost 4 bases and 0 bases, there was a span of 13 bases. Germline V gene sequence: CDR1 MNHEY, CDR2 SVGEGT.

In this sample, this clonotype turned up a few times. Here the CDR3 DNA reads TGTGCCAGCAGCCCCGACAGTCGCAAAAACATTCAGTACTTC. It encodes CASSPDSRKNIQYF. The chain couples TRBV5-6 to TRBJ2-4; D is perhaps TRBD1 (5 bases). Germline V CDR1 and CDR2: SGHDT, YYEEEE. With 4 bases removed from V and 3 bases from J, the gap between germline ends came to 11 bases. The CDR3 sequence is 14 residues long.

This clonotype was counted between two and nine times. This chain connects TRBV3-1 to TRBJ1-5; D is unresolved. The V end was cut by 4 bases, the J end by 5 bases, with 9 bases between. The CDR3 runs to 13 residues. Germline V CDR1 and CDR2: LGHDT, YNNKEL (reference sequence). The DNA of the CDR3 is TGTGCCAGCAGCCTGCAACCCGATCAGCCCCAGCATTTT. This encodes CASSLQPDQPQHF.

This clonotype was counted ten times or more. The V gene is TRBV28, the J gene TRBJ1-4; D remains unclear. Germline V gene data show CDR1 as MDHEN and CDR2 as SYDVKM. The V end lost 2 bases, the J end lost 3 bases, and 10 bases lay between the germline ends. The CDR3 consists of 15 residues. The chain's CDR3 is CASSLPPGSNEKLFF. In DNA form, the CDR3 reads TGTGCCAGCAGTTTACCTCCCGGATCTAATGAAAAACTGTTTTTT.